This T cell receptor beta chain was recovered during a study of blood T cells in healthy people across ages. PCR was performed a second time for roughly 7 to 11 cycles using a sample-barcoded 5' primer and a J-beta primer mix. One entry per CDR3 protein, called by TCRdb with MiXCR from the 5' RACE reads. This sample has about 730,000 distinct CDR3 sequences; 43% occur once, and the top ten carry 20% to 25%. CDR1 is DFQATT and CDR2 is SNEGSKA in the germline V gene (reference sequence). The CDR3 is made up of 17 amino acids. V lost 1 base to trimming and J lost 4 bases, with 22 bases between them. The chain recombines TRBV20-1 with TRBJ1-2, with D maybe TRBD1 (5 bases). Material: blood. The TCR originated in a woman in her fifties or sixties in good health. The CDR3 DNA reads as TGCAGTGCTAGAGGGGACGGGCCGCGCTCGGACCCCTATGGCTACACCTTC. Residues: CSARGDGPRSDPYGYTF.